Below, 10 T cell receptor beta chains from the same sample are listed, as sequenced in a study of T-cell memory formation after mild COVID-19. Each CDR3 protein gets one entry after TCRdb re-called the 5' RACE reads with MiXCR. The sample lists 240,000 or so distinct CDR3 sequences, approximately 10% occurring once. Sequencing used PBMCs or a T cell subset sorted from them (not recorded which). The receptors derive from a man between 18 and 35 years old who had mild COVID-19 (a few samples of this study predate the infection). Cell type and time point are not known.

This clonotype was detected only a few times. The J gene is TRBJ1-2, the V gene TRBV7-9; D may be TRBD1 (6 bases). The CDR3 extends over 16 amino acids. Germline CDR1 reads SEHNR; CDR2 reads FQNEAQ (reference sequence). V lost 3 bases and J 3 bases, leaving 17 bases between the germline ends. In DNA, the CDR3 is TGTGCCAGCAGCTTCACGCTTAACAGGGAGGACTATGGCTACACCTTC. It yields the protein CASSFTLNREDYGYTF. The complete variable domain, with remaining parts taken from reference TRBV7-9 and TRBJ1-2, reads DTGVSQNPRHKITKRGQNVTFRCDPISEHNRLYWYRQTLGQGPEFLTYFQNEAQLEKSRLLSDRFSAERPKGSFSTLEIQRTEQGDSAMYLCASSFTLNREDYGYTFGSGTRLTVV.

There are a few counts of this clonotype. The V and J genes are TRBV4-3 and TRBJ2-7; D is unresolved. V shed 0 bases and J shed 6 bases, with 18 bases lying between them. The CDR3 loop spans 16 amino acids. Germline assignment: CDR1 LGHNA and CDR2 YSLEER. The DNA for the CDR3 is TGCGCCAGCAGCCAAGAACGTGTGGCAGGCTTTGGCGAGCAGTACTTC. Translation gives CASSQERVAGFGEQYF.

This chain joins TRBV20-1 and TRBJ2-5, with a weak D call TRBD2 (6 bases). The V gene lost 3 bases and the J gene lost 5 bases, with 10 bases spanning the gap. The CDR3 spans 12 residues. CDR1 and CDR2 (germline): DFQATT, SNEGSKA (reference sequence). CDR3 nucleotide sequence: TGCAGTGCTAGGGAGGGGAGGGAGACCCAGTACTTC. This translates into CSAREGRETQYF.

V is TRBV4-2 and J is TRBJ2-3, with D possibly being TRBD1 (7 bases). The CDR3 is made up of 16 amino acids. V lost 1 base to trimming and J lost 1 base, with 12 bases between them. Germline V gives CDR1 LGHNA, CDR2 YNFKEQ. The CDR3 loop is CASSQAGRGGTDTQYF. Written as DNA, the CDR3 is TGTGCCAGCAGCCAAGCTGGCAGGGGGGGCACAGATACGCAGTATTTT.

The chain uses TRBV12-5 and TRBJ1-3, with D perhaps TRBD1 (6 bases). The CDR3 sequence is 15 residues long. Germline values: CDR1 LGHNT, CDR2 FRNRAP. V gave up 4 bases and J gave up 4 bases, with 14 bases separating them. CDR3 nucleotides: TGTGCTAGTGGTTCCATCGGGGGGCGCGGAAACACCATATATTTT. Its translation: CASGSIGGRGNTIYF.

This clonotype was found a few times. The V gene is TRBV2, the J gene TRBJ1-5, with D unclear. V shed 5 bases and J shed 6 bases, with 11 bases lying between them. In germline, CDR1 is SNHLY, CDR2 FYNNEI. This CDR3 is 13 amino acids long. Here the CDR3 DNA reads TGTGCCAGCAGTCCCCTTGAGCGTCAGCCCCAGCATTTT. Its translation is CASSPLERQPQHF.

This clonotype was observed many times. The rearrangement uses TRBV7-2 and TRBJ2-7, with D tentatively TRBD1 or TRBD2 (6 bases each). This CDR3 region has 15 residues. Trimming cost V 1 base and J 5 bases, with 15 bases left between them. Germline loops: CDR1 SGHTA, CDR2 FQGNSA. The CDR3 DNA sequence: TGTGCCAGCAGCTTAGTTGGGGGGCTATTCGACGAGCAGTACTTC. Amino acids: CASSLVGGLFDEQYF.

There are many counts of this clonotype. For the CDR3, the DNA is TGTGCCACCAGCACTTCAGGGAAAAACATTCAGTACTTC. It specifies CATSTSGKNIQYF. V gene TRBV15 combines with J gene TRBJ2-4, with D maybe TRBD1 (5 bases). CDR1 is LNHNV and CDR2 is YYDKDF in the germline V gene (reference sequence). CDR3 length: 13 residues. Trimming shortened V by 4 bases and J by 4 bases, and 8 bases separated the two germline ends.

The table lists this clonotype with a few counts. The genes are TRBV5-1 and TRBJ1-3; tentative D call: TRBD1 (5 bases). The CDR3 totals 14 residues. Germline values: CDR1 SGHRS, CDR2 YFSETQ. The V and J ends lost 4 bases and 4 bases respectively, with 12 bases between them. The CDR3 DNA is TGCGCCAGCAGCCCGGGGGACCTCGGAAACACCATATATTTT. Protein product: CASSPGDLGNTIYF.

The chain carries TRBV27 and TRBJ1-1, with 7 bases lining up with TRBD1. This CDR3 contains 17 residues. With V trimmed by 3 bases and J by 1 base, 11 bases remained unmatched. Germline V CDR1 and CDR2: MNHEY, SMNVEV (reference sequence). CDR3 loop: CASSLESWAGGNTEAFF. CDR3 DNA: TGTGCCAGCAGTTTGGAATCTTGGGCAGGGGGGAACACTGAAGCTTTCTTT.